Below are 4 T cell receptor beta chains sequenced from a single sample in a study of T cell responses to AZD1222 COVID-19 vaccine. Here immunoSEQ multiplex PCR was the method, and the copy in TCRdb shows in-frame clones only, minus some. The table has 120,000 to 150,000 clones, 80% to 85% seen once. The sample in question was peripheral blood, obtained on day 0 of MenACWY control vaccination. These TCRs come from an adult in good health.

CDR3 coding DNA: TGTGCCAGCAGCAGGACGGAAAATCAGCCCCAGCATTTT. Translated: CASSRTENQPQHF. The genes are TRBV9 and TRBJ1-5; D is undetermined. CDR1 is SGDLS, CDR2 YYNGEE, per germline. Trimming took 4 bases from V and 4 from J, leaving 9 bases between them. The CDR3 has 13 residues.

A word on this clone: The sample carries other DNA sequences with the same CDR3. CDR3 sequence reads: CASSRGQGNEKLFF. The CDR3 DNA sequence: TGTGCCAGCAGCCGCGGACAAGGTAATGAAAAACTGTTTTTT. The chain joins TRBV7-8 to TRBJ1-4; D possibly corresponds to TRBD1 (5 bases). This CDR3 has 14 amino acids. Trimming stripped 5 bases from V and 4 bases from J, with 11 bases between. Germline assignment: CDR1 SGHVS and CDR2 FQNEAQ.

J is TRBJ1-4 and V is TRBV11-2; D gene uncertain. The V gene's germline CDR1 is SGHAT and CDR2 FQNNGV. The CDR3 length is 16 residues. V lost 5 bases, J lost 5 bases, and 18 bases lay in between. CDR3 DNA: TGTGCCAGCAGCAATGGCATCGGTACTCGAAATGAAAAACTGTTTTTT. This sequence encodes CASSNGIGTRNEKLFF.

DNA for the CDR3: TGCGCCAGCCAACTAGCGGGGAACCCCACAGAGACCCAGTACTTC. Amino acids: CASQLAGNPTETQYF. The rearrangement links TRBV5-1 to TRBJ2-5, with 10 positions matching TRBD2. CDR1 and CDR2 (germline): SGHRS, YFSETQ. The CDR3 length is 15 residues. V trimming: 7 bases; J trimming: 4 bases; junction bases outside the gene matches: 10. Based on the CDR3 plus reference TRBV5-1 and TRBJ2-5, the full variable domain is KAGVTQTPRYLIKTRGQQVTLSCSPISGHRSVSWYQQTPGQGLQFLFEYFSETQRNKGNFPGRFSGRQFSNSRSEMNVSTLELGDSALYLCASQLAGNPTETQYFGPGTRLLVL.